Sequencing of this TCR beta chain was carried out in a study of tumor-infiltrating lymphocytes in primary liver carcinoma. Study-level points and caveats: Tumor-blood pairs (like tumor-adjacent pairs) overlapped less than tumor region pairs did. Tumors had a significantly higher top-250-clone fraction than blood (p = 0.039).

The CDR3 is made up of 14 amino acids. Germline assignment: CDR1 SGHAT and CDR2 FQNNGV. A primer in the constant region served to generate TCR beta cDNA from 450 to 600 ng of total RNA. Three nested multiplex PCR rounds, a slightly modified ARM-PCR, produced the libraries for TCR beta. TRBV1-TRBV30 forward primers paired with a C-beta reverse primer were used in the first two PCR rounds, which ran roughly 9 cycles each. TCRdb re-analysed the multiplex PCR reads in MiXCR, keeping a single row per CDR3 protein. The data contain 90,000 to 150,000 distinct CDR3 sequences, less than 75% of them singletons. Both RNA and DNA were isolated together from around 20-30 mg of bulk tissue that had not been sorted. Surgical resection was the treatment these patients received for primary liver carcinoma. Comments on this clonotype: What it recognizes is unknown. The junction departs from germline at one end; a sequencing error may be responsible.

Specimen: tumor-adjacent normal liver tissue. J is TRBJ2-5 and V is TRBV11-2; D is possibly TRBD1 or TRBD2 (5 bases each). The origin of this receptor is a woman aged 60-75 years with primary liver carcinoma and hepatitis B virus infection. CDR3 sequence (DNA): TGTGCCAGCAGCTTAATTACGGGACCAGAGGCCCAGTACTTC. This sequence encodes CASSLITGPEAQYF.